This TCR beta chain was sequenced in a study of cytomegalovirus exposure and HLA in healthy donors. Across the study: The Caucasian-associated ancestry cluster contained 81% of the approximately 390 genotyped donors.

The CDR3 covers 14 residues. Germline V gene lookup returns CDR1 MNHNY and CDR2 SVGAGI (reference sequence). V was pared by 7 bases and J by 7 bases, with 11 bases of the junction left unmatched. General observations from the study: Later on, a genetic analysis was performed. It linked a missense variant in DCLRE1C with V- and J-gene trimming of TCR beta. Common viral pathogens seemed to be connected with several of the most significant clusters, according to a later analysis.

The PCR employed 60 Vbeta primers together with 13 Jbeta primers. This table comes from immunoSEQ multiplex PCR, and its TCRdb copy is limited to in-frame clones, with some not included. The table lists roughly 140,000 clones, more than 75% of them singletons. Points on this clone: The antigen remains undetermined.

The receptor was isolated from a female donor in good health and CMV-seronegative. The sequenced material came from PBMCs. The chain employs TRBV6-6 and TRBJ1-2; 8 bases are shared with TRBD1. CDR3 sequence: CASTLDRGGGGYTF. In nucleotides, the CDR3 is TGTGCCAGCACCCTAGACAGGGGCGGGGGTGGCTACACCTTC.